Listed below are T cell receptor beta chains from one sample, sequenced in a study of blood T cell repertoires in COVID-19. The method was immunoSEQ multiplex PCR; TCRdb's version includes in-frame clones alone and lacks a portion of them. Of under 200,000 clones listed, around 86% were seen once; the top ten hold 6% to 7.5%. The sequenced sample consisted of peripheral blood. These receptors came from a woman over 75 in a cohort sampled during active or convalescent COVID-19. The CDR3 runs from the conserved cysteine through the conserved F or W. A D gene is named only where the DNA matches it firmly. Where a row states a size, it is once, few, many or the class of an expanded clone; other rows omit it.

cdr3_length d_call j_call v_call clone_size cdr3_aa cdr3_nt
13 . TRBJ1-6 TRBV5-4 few CASRAGINSPLHF TGTGCCAGCAGGGCGGGTATTAACTCACCCCTCCACTTT
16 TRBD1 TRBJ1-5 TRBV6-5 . CASSYGGQTSNQPQHF TGTGCCAGCAGTTACGGGGGACAGACGAGCAATCAGCCCCAGCATTTT
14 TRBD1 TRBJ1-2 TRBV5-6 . CASSFTGGGPGYTF TGTGCCAGCAGCTTCACAGGGGGCGGCCCAGGCTACACCTTC
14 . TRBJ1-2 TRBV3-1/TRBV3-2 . CASRQTTGWDGYTF TGTGCCAGCAGGCAGACTACAGGGTGGGATGGCTACACCTTC
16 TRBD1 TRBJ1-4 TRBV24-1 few CATSDARDRTNEKLFF TGTGCCACCAGTGACGCTCGGGACAGGACTAATGAAAAACTGTTTTTT
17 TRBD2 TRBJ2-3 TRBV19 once CASSSSSRGVGTDTQYF TGTGCCAGTAGTTCATCCTCCCGGGGGGTCGGGACAGATACGCAGTATTTT
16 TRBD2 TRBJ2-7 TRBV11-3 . CASSSGTSGGPRKQYF TGTGCCAGCAGCTCCGGGACTAGCGGGGGGCCCCGAAAGCAGTACTTC
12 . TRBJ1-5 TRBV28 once CASSGLRQPQHF TGTGCCAGCAGTGGCCTGCGGCAGCCCCAGCATTTT
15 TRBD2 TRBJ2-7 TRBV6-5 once CASSSIAGGAYEQYF TGTGCCAGCAGTTCAATAGCGGGGGGAGCCTACGAGCAGTACTTC
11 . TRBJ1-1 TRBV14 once CASSHGGKAFF TGTGCCAGCAGCCATGGGGGGAAAGCTTTCTTT
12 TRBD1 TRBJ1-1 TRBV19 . CASGQPITEAFF TGTGCCTCGGGACAGCCGATCACTGAAGCTTTCTTT
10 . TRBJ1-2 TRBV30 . CAWSSGGYTF TGTGCCTGGAGTTCGGGTGGCTACACCTTC
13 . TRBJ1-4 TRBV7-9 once CASRLLANEKLFF TGTGCCAGCAGATTACTAGCGAATGAAAAACTGTTTTTT
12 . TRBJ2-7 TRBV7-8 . CASSLVSNEQYF TGTGCCAGCAGCTTAGTCAGTAACGAGCAGTACTTC
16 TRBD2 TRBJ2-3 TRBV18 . CASSSVAGVSTDTQYF TGTGCCAGCTCATCGGTAGCGGGGGTTAGCACAGATACGCAGTATTTT
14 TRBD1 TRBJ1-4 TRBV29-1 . CSVGGTGGHEKLFF TGCAGCGTTGGGGGGACAGGGGGCCATGAAAAACTGTTTTTT
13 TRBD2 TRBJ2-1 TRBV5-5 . CASSWGTSGEQFF TGTGCCAGCAGCTGGGGGACTAGCGGTGAGCAGTTCTTC
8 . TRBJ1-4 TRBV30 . CALEKLFF TGTGCCTTAGAAAAACTGTTTTTT
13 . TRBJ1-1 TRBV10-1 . CASRGHRGTEAFF TGCGCCAGCAGGGGCCACCGGGGCACTGAAGCTTTCTTT
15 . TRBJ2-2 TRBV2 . CASTPGPRGTGELFF TGTGCCAGCACCCCCGGGCCCAGGGGTACCGGGGAGCTGTTTTTT
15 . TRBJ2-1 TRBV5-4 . CASSFEGFSYNEQFF TGTGCCAGCAGCTTCGAGGGCTTTTCCTACAATGAGCAGTTCTTC
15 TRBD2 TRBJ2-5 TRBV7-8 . CASSTPSGDRETQYF TGTGCCAGCAGCACCCCCAGCGGGGATCGAGAGACCCAGTACTTC
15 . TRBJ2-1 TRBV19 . CASRFAKYPYNEQFF TGTGCCAGTCGGTTCGCTAAGTATCCCTACAATGAGCAGTTCTTC
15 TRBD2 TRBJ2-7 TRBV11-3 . CASSPGLAGTYEQYF TGTGCCAGCAGCCCTGGACTAGCGGGGACCTACGAGCAGTACTTC
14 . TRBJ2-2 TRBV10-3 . CATTLAGDNGELFF TGTGCCACCACTCTAGCAGGGGATAACGGGGAGCTGTTTTTT
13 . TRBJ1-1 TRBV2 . CASSFGQNTEAFF TGTGCCAGCAGTTTCGGACAGAACACTGAAGCTTTCTTT
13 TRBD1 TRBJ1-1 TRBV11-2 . CASSLTGDTEAFF TGTGCCAGCAGCCTCACAGGGGACACTGAAGCTTTCTTT
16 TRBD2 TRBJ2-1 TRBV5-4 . CASSSLGLAVYNEQFF TGTGCCAGCAGCTCGCTGGGACTAGCGGTCTACAATGAGCAGTTCTTC
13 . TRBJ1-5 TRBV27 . CASSYRESEPQHF TGTGCCAGCAGTTACAGGGAATCTGAGCCCCAGCATTTT